The rows below give T cell receptor beta chains drawn from one sample of a study of blood T cell repertoires in COVID-19. Profiling relied on immunoSEQ multiplex PCR, and the TCRdb table lists in-frame clones only, not all of them. The sample has about 170,000 clones; around 87% are singletons. Sequencing was done on a sample of peripheral blood. The origin of the receptors is a man between 18 and 29 years old with active or convalescent COVID-19. Each CDR3 is given with its conserved first and last residue. The D gene is left open where the match is weak. Only some rows state a clone size, as once, few, many or a class for expanded clones.

V gene	D gene	J gene	clone size	CDR3 DNA	CDR3 protein
TRBV29-1	-	TRBJ2-1	-	TGCAGCGTTGTCGTGTCCGACAGGAACTCCTACAATGAGCAGTTCTTC	CSVVVSDRNSYNEQFF
TRBV3-1/TRBV3-2	TRBD2	TRBJ2-3	once	TGTGCCAGCAGCCAAGATGGGGGGGTTCGGGGAGATACGCAGTATTTT	CASSQDGGVRGDTQYF
TRBV5-1	-	TRBJ1-2	-	TGCGCCAGCAGCTTGGGACAGGAGGAGGGCTACACCTTC	CASSLGQEEGYTF
TRBV3-1/TRBV3-2	-	TRBJ1-1	-	TGTGCCAGCAGCCTTCCTAGTGAGGGGAACACTGAAGCTTTCTTT	CASSLPSEGNTEAFF
TRBV4-3	-	TRBJ2-7	-	TGCGCCAGCAGCCAAGGCGGGGGCCCCTACGAGCAGTACTTC	CASSQGGGPYEQYF
TRBV2	TRBD1	TRBJ1-2	-	TGTGCCAGTCCAACAGGGGATGGGGGCTACACCTTC	CASPTGDGGYTF
TRBV3-1/TRBV3-2	TRBD2	TRBJ2-3	-	TGTGCCAGCAGCCCCCGGGGACTAGCGGGAGATAGTATTACAGATACGCAGTATTTT	CASSPRGLAGDSITDTQYF
TRBV5-3	-	TRBJ1-1	-	TGTGCCAGAAGCTTAACGGTGAAAGATAAAAACACTGAAGCTTTCTTT	CARSLTVKDKNTEAFF
TRBV2	-	TRBJ2-3	-	TGTGCCAGCGTGGGCCAGGGTGGTTTGACAGATACGCAGTATTTT	CASVGQGGLTDTQYF
TRBV10-3	-	TRBJ1-4	-	TGTGCCATCGGACGGGGGGACGCTAATGAAAAACTGTTTTTT	CAIGRGDANEKLFF
TRBV7-2	-	TRBJ2-1	-	TGTGCCAGCAGCTCCATCCCTCCAGGGGTGTTCTTC	CASSSIPPGVFF
TRBV5-6	TRBD1	TRBJ1-2	-	TGTGCCAGCAGCCCTCCGGACAGGGGCCTCCCCTATGGCTACACCTTC	CASSPPDRGLPYGYTF
TRBV6-4	-	TRBJ2-1	-	TGTGCCAGCAGTGACGCGAGAGGAGAGCAGTTCTTC	CASSDARGEQFF
TRBV5-1	TRBD1	TRBJ1-3	-	TGCGCCAGCAGCGGAACAGGGGACGCCTCTGGAAACACCATATATTTT	CASSGTGDASGNTIYF
TRBV5-1	-	TRBJ2-7	-	TGCGCCAGCAGAGGGACTGTGAGCTCCTACGAGCAGTACTTC	CASRGTVSSYEQYF
TRBV14	TRBD1	TRBJ1-2	-	TGTGCCAGCAGCCAAATCGCAGGGGGCCCCGAAGGCTACACCTTC	CASSQIAGGPEGYTF